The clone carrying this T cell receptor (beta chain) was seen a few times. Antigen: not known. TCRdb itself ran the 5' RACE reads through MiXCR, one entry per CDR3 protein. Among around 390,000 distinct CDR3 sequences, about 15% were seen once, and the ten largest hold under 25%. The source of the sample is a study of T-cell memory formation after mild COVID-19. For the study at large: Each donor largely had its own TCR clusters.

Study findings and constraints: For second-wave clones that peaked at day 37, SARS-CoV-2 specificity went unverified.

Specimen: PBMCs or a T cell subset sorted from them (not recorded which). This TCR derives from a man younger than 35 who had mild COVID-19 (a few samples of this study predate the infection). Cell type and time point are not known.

CDR3 sequence reads: CASSPPSGYQETQYF. CDR3 bases: TGTGCCAGCTCACCACCGTCGGGGTACCAAGAGACCCAGTACTTC. This sequence joins TRBV18 and TRBJ2-5, with D possibly being TRBD2 (5 bases). Germline-derived CDR1 and CDR2 are KGHSH and LQKENI. V was cut by 0 bases and J by 0 bases, with 8 bases left in between. The CDR3 has 15 amino acids.